The subject of this entry is one T cell receptor (beta chain). This clonotype showed up many times. It has no known antigen specificity. Per-nucleotide qualities are absent, and no much larger clonotype sits a single base away. The study reported a robust and sensitive protocol to amplify, sequence and analyze TCRs, based on 3' ligation of a UMI-containing oligonucleotide to TCR cDNA. For whole blood analysis, over 2 ml of peripheral blood was collected from healthy adult volunteers into Tempus tubes, and RNA was extracted following the manufacturer's instructions. Before reverse transcription, total RNA that had not been cell sorted was treated with RQ1 DNase, with a target input of 1 to 1000 ng. Libraries were prepared from skin biopsies and whole blood to test how robust the pipeline was in samples where T cells are a minority population. The library was built by means of 5' RACE. The ligated cDNA was amplified by four rounds of PCR, in which nested alpha and beta constant region primers were used together with the SP2 primer. For the blood and skin samples, reverse transcription of TCR RNA was done with SuperScript IV along with alpha and beta constant region primers. An oligonucleotide carrying the Illumina SP2 primer and a UMI was ligated to the 3' end of the cDNA by means of T4 RNA ligase 1. To prevent hairpin formation, the 12-nucleotide UMI was made up of two random hexamers with an eight-base spacer between them. From the second PCR onward, TCR alpha and beta chain libraries were processed separately, and dual indexing was applied for multiplexing. After pooling, the indexed libraries were analyzed by capillary electrophoresis and sequenced on either an Illumina MiSeq or NextSeq. PhiX DNA at roughly 5-7% was spiked into libraries to increase base diversity and improve cluster recognition. Per the original workflow: UMIs were extracted from read 2 by Demultiplexor and combined with the TCR sequence from read 1, and reads were split according to sample indices. V and J genes and V-J junctions were identified by Decombinator, and each TCR was assigned a five-part identifier that included V and J deletions. UMIs were used by Collapsinator to correct sequencing errors and PCR amplification heterogeneity, so that a UMI-based abundance was obtained for each TCR. CDR3Translator turned identifiers into nucleotide sequence, translated the nucleotide sequence into amino acids, and pulled out CDR3 regions based on terminal motifs. Error-corrected counts of alpha and beta TCRs from blood and skin were compared after being normalized to the amount of input RNA. In TCRdb, the public reads were trimmed at Q25 with fastp and aligned with MiXCR, with productive beta chains retained. Rows with one shared CDR3 protein collapse into an entry with the most common genes and DNA. TCRdb, not the authors, supplied the V and J calls. The sample table shows roughly 48,000 distinct CDR3 sequences, and about 4.5% are seen once. Of the sample, around 0.84% is held by the ten largest clones.

This sample was included in a study of naive and memory T cell subsets (dated by TCRdb to about 2017). Background on the whole study: The figure summarizing the skin biopsy and whole blood samples listed about 10 blood donors, 7 tuberculin skin test biopsies and 3 saline control biopsies. PCR2 was typically a SYBR Green qPCR stopped at a set threshold; low-input samples could instead use end-point PCR (approximately 6 cycles).

Paper-wide results and their limitations: The potential sensitivity of the RNA-based method to TCR transcript changes with T cell activation and differentiation was acknowledged.

The source is a female donor in good health.

The nucleotide sequence reads TGTGCCAGCAGCTACGGTGATTGGCTTCAGATGTTCTCCAATGAGCAGTTCTTC. Translation gives CASSYGDWLQMFSNEQFF. Recombination linked TRBV11-1 to TRBJ2-1; a confident D gene designation cannot be given. The CDR3 runs 18 residues from the cysteine to the phenylalanine. Only the CDR3 region is kept as DNA, spanning 54 bases read in frame from base 1. V was cut back by 4 bases and J by 6 bases, leaving a gap of 25 bases between them. From a lookup of the germline V gene (reference sequence), CDR1 and CDR2 are SGHAT and FQDESV.